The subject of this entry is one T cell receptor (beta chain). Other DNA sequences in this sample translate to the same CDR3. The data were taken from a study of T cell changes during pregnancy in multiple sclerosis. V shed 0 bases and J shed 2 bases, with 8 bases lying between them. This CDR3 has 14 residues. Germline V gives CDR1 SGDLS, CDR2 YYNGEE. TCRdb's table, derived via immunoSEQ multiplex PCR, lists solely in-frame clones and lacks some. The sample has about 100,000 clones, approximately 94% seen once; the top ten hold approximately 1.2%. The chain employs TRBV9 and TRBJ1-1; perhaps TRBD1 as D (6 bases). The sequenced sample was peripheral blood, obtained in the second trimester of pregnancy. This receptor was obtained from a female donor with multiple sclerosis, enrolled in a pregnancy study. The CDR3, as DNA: TGTGCCAGCAGCGTAGGGACAGCCAACACTGAAGCTTTCTTT. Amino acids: CASSVGTANTEAFF.